The 10 T cell receptor beta chains presented below share a single source sample, sequenced in a study of T cells in Graves' hyperthyroidism and ophthalmopathy. Researchers took RNA transcripts and amplified the TCR beta CDR3 regions from them. HTBI primers drove first-round RT-PCR of the TCR CDR3. TCRdb re-called the multiplex PCR reads through MiXCR, storing one row per CDR3 protein. The table lists about 330,000 distinct CDR3 sequences, roughly 13% of them singletons, with roughly 35% in the top ten. Sample: blood. These receptors originate from a woman aged 40 to 55 with Graves' ophthalmopathy.

The chain joins TRBV7-2 to TRBJ2-7, with 11 bases identical to TRBD2. Germline values: CDR1 SGHTA, CDR2 FQGNSA. This CDR3 has 14 amino acids. Unmatched junction bases numbered 2, after V lost 5 bases and J lost 2 bases. The CDR3 nucleotides are TGTGCCAGCAGCCAACTAGCGGGAGCCTACGAGCAGTACTTC. Amino acids: CASSQLAGAYEQYF.

In this sample, this clonotype turned up a few times. The chain is built from TRBV27 and TRBJ2-1, with 7 bases that match TRBD2. The CDR3 contains 15 residues. Germline loops: CDR1 MNHEY, CDR2 SMNVEV (reference sequence). V trimming: 3 bases; J trimming: 7 bases; junction bases outside the gene matches: 9. This CDR3 reads CASSFLREMMNEQFF. In nucleotides, the CDR3 is TGTGCCAGCAGTTTTCTGCGGGAGATGATGAATGAGCAGTTCTTC.

This clonotype has at least ten counts. This chain uses TRBV25-1 with TRBJ2-1; no firm D call. Trimming took 4 bases from V and 0 from J, leaving 7 bases between them. The V gene's germline CDR1 is MGHDK and CDR2 SYGVNS. The CDR3 is made up of 14 amino acids. CDR3 sequence (DNA): TGTGCCAGCAGTGGGGCTAGCTCCTACAATGAGCAGTTCTTC. This encodes CASSGASSYNEQFF.

This clonotype was observed a few times. The junction shows a germline mismatch at one end, possibly a read error. The chain has TRBV7-8 and TRBJ2-3; 10 bases agree with TRBD2. CDR3 length: 16 amino acids. Germline-derived CDR1 and CDR2 are SGHVS and FQNEAQ. CDR3 loop: CANSLVAGGFTDTQYF. The CDR3 bases are TGTGCCAACAGCTTAGTAGCGGGGGGCTTCACAGATACGCAGTATTTT. Full variable domain (rest looked up from reference TRBV7-8 and TRBJ2-3): GAGVSQSPRYKVAKRGQDVALRCDPISGHVSLFWYQQALGQGPEFLTYFQNEAQLDKSGLPSDRFFAERPEGSVSTLKIQRTQQEDSAVYLCANSLVAGGFTDTQYFGPGTRLTVL.

With regard to this clonotype: At one end, the junction sequence differs from germline, possibly due to a read error. This chain links TRBV20-1 with TRBJ2-3; TRBD2 might be the D (5 bases). This CDR3 spans 15 amino acids. Germline CDR1 DFQATT, CDR2 SNEGSKA (reference sequence). DNA for the CDR3: TGCGGTGCTAGAGAAGGAGGTGGCGGCACAGATACGCAGTATTTT. Translating gives CGAREGGGGTDTQYF.

On this clonotype itself: It may be a read error: a sequence one base away is much more abundant. CDR3 protein: CASGAQNYGYTF. The CDR3 nucleotides read TGTGCCTCCGGAGCCCAGAACTATGGCTACACCTTC. The chain uses TRBV19 and TRBJ1-2, with D uncertain. CDR1 is LNHDA, CDR2 SQIVND, per germline (reference sequence). The V and J ends lost 11 bases and 2 bases respectively, with 12 bases between them. The CDR3 extends over 12 amino acids.

The chain carries TRBV28 and TRBJ1-1; no clear D. V was pared by 7 bases and J by 0 bases, with 6 bases between. In germline, CDR1 is MDHEN, CDR2 SYDVKM. This CDR3 is 12 amino acids long. CDR3 DNA sequence: TGTGCCAGCACTACTATGAACACTGAAGCTTTCTTT. Translated: CASTTMNTEAFF.

This clonotype was seen ten or more times. J is TRBJ2-7 and V is TRBV27; D ambiguous. The CDR3 spans 15 residues. V was cut by 2 bases and J by 2 bases, with 13 bases left in between. Germline V lookup: CDR1 MNHEY, CDR2 SMNVEV (reference sequence). The CDR3 sequence is CASSLTFRIPYEQYF. CDR3 in DNA: TGTGCCAGCAGTTTAACGTTCAGGATTCCCTACGAGCAGTACTTC.

This clonotype was recorded many times. The gene calls are TRBV20-1 and TRBJ2-1; no clear D. The CDR3 consists of 14 residues. Trimming took off 6 bases at V and 3 bases at J, with 15 bases between the two ends. CDR1 is DFQATT and CDR2 is SNEGSKA in the germline V gene (reference sequence). The DNA for the CDR3 is TGCAGTGCCCCGGGTATGGGGATCTACAATGAGCAGTTCTTC. This sequence encodes CSAPGMGIYNEQFF.

In its sample, this clonotype was seen many times. CDR3 coding DNA: TGTGCCAGCAGCCTGGGACTAGCGAACCAAGAGACCCAGTACTTC. Protein product: CASSLGLANQETQYF. The chain uses TRBV5-6 and TRBJ2-5; 10 bases line up with TRBD2. Germline assignment: CDR1 SGHDT and CDR2 YYEEEE. The V segment lost 4 bases and the J segment 0 bases; nucleotides outside the gene matches: 3. The CDR3 spans 15 residues. Together with reference TRBV5-6 and TRBJ2-5, the CDR3 gives the full variable domain: DAGVTQSPTHLIKTRGQQVTLRCSPKSGHDTVSWYQQALGQGPQFIFQYYEEEERQRGNFPDRFSGHQFPNYSSELNVNALLLGDSALYLCASSLGLANQETQYFGPGTRLLVL.